This T cell receptor (gamma chain) stems from a study of intestinal T cells in coeliac disease (dated by TCRdb to 2019 to 2021). Regarding the research as a whole: In the TRG cohort, the mean age of coeliac patients was roughly 15 years compared with 50 to 55 years for controls, so the coeliac patients were much younger than the controls. In the TCR-delta (TRD) cohort, there were duodenal biopsies from roughly ten coeliac disease patients and roughly ten non-coeliac controls. A second, larger TCR-gamma (TRG) cohort comprised duodenal biopsies from about 35 coeliac disease patients and roughly 20 non-coeliac controls.

The library was prepared using multiplex PCR. The listed sequencing device is Ion Torrent PGM. TRG repertoires were amplified from 150 to 250 ng of biopsy DNA using the LymphoTrack kit, whose primers carry Illumina adapters. TRG amplicons were cleaned up with AMPure XP beads, measured on a 2100 Bioanalyzer, and combined in equimolar amounts. Sequencing of TRG libraries was performed on an Ion PGM instrument. Turning to the authors' computational methods: FastX removed reads in which more than 10% of nucleotides fell below the per-patient third-quartile quality score. IMGT/HighV-QUEST was used to align reads in order to assign V, D and J genes, locate CDR3 regions and judge functionality. Sequences were converted to amino acids, and every sequence predicted to be non-functional was removed. CDR3s were split into kmers, with and without positional annotation; kmer frequencies underwent PCA, and samples were clustered using all 1023 combinations of PCs 1-10. Classification was validated by leave-one-out cross-validation, in which parameters were re-optimised on the remaining samples each time. Shannon diversity was computed with the vegan R package from repeated random subsamples equal to the lowest read count. After TCRdb called clones again from the public reads with CATT, rows with identical DNA were merged. The V and J calls shown here were made by TCRdb, not taken from the authors' results. Across this sample there are under 950 gamma-chain clones, with 40% to 55% seen only once. Approximately 12% of the sample is taken by the ten largest.

For each case, genomic DNA was isolated from ten 5-um FFPE scrolls with the QIAamp DNA FFPE tissue kit. To test whether coeliac disease can be classified from the TCR repertoire, the study used fully anonymised formalin-fixed paraffin-embedded duodenal biopsies that were not needed for diagnosis. A single count supports this clone. No cognate antigen has been identified for it. No base quality information exists; no much larger clone differs at one position. Evidence from one read is weak. The CDR3 has 13 amino acids, counting the end cysteine and phenylalanine. Only the CDR3 part of the read is kept: 39 bases, read in frame from the first base. V has 5 bases trimmed and J has 2 bases trimmed; junction bases matching no gene number 6. The germline V gene (reference sequence) sets CDR1 to GITISATS and CDR2 to ISYDGTV. Summary of the overall study and its limitations: Repeated CDR3 amino acid sequences could not be distinguished from PCR duplicates. Of 54 biopsies, approximately 51 (roughly 94%) were correctly classified by TRG clustering, which had a reported leave-one-out accuracy of around 87%. A significant age difference was observed between coeliac and control groups, although significant classification was not yielded by an age-split analysis. FFPE-derived DNA was found to be relatively degraded, and loss of a proportion of TCR sequences in each sample was likely caused by this degradation. In training, clustering based on TRD kmers put every one of the 22 biopsies in the right class, and the leave-one-out accuracy was reported as 91%.

The clonotype was recovered from a human donor with celiac disease. The chain employs TRGV9 and TRGJ1 or TRGJ2. The specimen was a duodenal biopsy. This receptor carries the CDR3 CALWGGYYYKKLF. The bases are TGTGCCTTGTGGGGAGGTTATTATTATAAGAAACTCTTT.